This T cell receptor beta chain was recovered during a study of beta chain features in type 1 diabetes. A note on this clone: What it binds is not known.

CDR1 is LNHDA and CDR2 is SQIVND in the germline V gene (reference sequence). This CDR3 region has 15 residues. Trimming left V 7 bases short and J 0 bases short, with 12 bases between. The sequenced template was cDNA made from the entire isolated RNA. TCRdb's table, derived via immunoSEQ multiplex PCR, lists solely in-frame clones and lacks some. Here the sample spans some 360,000 clones, about 20% being singletons. CD4+ naive, central memory, regulatory and stem cell-like memory cells were sorted via CD45RO/CCR7/CD25/CD127/CD95/CD27. Notes on the study in general: VDJ junctions from type 1 diabetes patients carried fewer insertions and larger deletions. Among all four CD4+ subsets, Type 1 diabetes patients had TCRB CDR3s that were moderately but significantly shorter.

The sequence came from a woman younger than 30 in good health. Sequenced input: naive CD4+ T cells from blood. This chain connects TRBV19 to TRBJ2-2; D is undetermined. The CDR3 region is CASIAGWTNTGELFF. The CDR3, as DNA: TGTGCCAGTATAGCCGGTTGGACGAACACCGGGGAGCTGTTTTTT.